This is a list of T cell receptor beta chains from one sample in a study of T cell changes during pregnancy in multiple sclerosis. TCRdb keeps only in-frame clones here, not all; method: immunoSEQ multiplex PCR. Of 60,000 to 70,000 clones detected, about nine tenths appear once; the ten largest clones hold 2% to 2.5%. Sequenced here: peripheral blood, sampled in the third trimester of pregnancy. The source of these receptors is a female donor in good health, enrolled as a control in a pregnancy study. The CDR3 runs from the conserved cysteine through the conserved F or W. Each record gives: clone size, D gene, J gene, V gene, CDR3 protein, CDR3 DNA. A D gene is named only where the DNA matches it firmly. The size field is filled for only some rows; it gives once, few, many or a size class.

>.|.|TRBJ1-2|TRBV27
CASSLSLDRTVYGYTF
TGTGCCAGCAGTTTATCGTTGGACAGAACCGTCTATGGCTACACCTTC
>.|.|TRBJ1-6|TRBV4-1
CASSQVPGDYSPLHF
TGCGCCAGCAGCCAAGTACCCGGGGATTATTCACCCCTCCACTTT
>.|TRBD1|TRBJ1-2|TRBV2
CASREPGQGYWYGYTF
TGTGCCAGCAGGGAACCGGGACAGGGATATTGGTATGGCTACACCTTC
>.|.|TRBJ1-2|TRBV10-1
CASSEGSPTLFPNWGANYGYTF
TGCGCCAGCAGTGAGGGAAGCCCGACATTATTCCCCAATTGGGGGGCTAACTATGGCTACACCTTC
>.|TRBD2|TRBJ2-3|TRBV27
CASNPSGISTDTQYF
TGTGCCAGCAACCCTAGCGGGATCAGCACAGATACGCAGTATTTT
>.|.|TRBJ1-2|TRBV19
CASTDSLYGYTF
TGTGCCAGTACGGACAGTCTCTATGGCTACACCTTC
>.|TRBD1|TRBJ1-1|TRBV5-1
CASTDRGTEAFF
TGCGCCAGCACAGACAGGGGGACTGAAGCTTTCTTT
>once|TRBD1|TRBJ2-7|TRBV10-3
CATEVGTGTYEQYF
TGTGCCACCGAAGTGGGGACAGGGACCTACGAGCAGTACTTC
>.|.|TRBJ2-1|TRBV4-1
CASSQDRLVGFAGDNNEQFF
TGCGCCAGCAGCCAAGATCGTCTGGTGGGTTTCGCGGGGGACAACAATGAGCAGTTCTTC
>once|.|TRBJ1-1|TRBV9
CASSVDSLNTEAFF
TGTGCCAGCAGCGTAGACAGCCTGAACACTGAAGCTTTCTTT
>.|.|TRBJ1-3|TRBV7-2
CASSPQGSSGNTIYF
TGTGCCAGCAGCCCCCAGGGATCCTCTGGAAACACCATATATTTT
>.|TRBD1|TRBJ2-2|TRBV9
CASSATGGSGELFF
TGTGCCAGCAGCGCGACAGGGGGGTCGGGGGAGCTGTTTTTT
>once|TRBD1|TRBJ2-1|TRBV7-2
CASSLWTGSYNEQFF
TGTGCCAGCAGCTTATGGACAGGCTCCTACAATGAGCAGTTCTTC
>.|TRBD2|TRBJ2-5|TRBV7-2
CASSPSPVAGARGETQYF
TGTGCCAGCAGCCCAAGCCCGGTAGCGGGAGCTCGGGGAGAGACCCAGTACTTC
>.|.|TRBJ2-7|TRBV15
CATSRINQGGYEQYF
TGTGCCACCAGCAGAATAAACCAGGGGGGCTACGAGCAGTACTTC
>.|.|TRBJ1-5|TRBV6-1
CASSEGGDQPQHF
TGTGCCAGCAGTGAAGGGGGGGATCAGCCCCAGCATTTT
>.|.|TRBJ2-3|TRBV7-8
CASSPGPSSADTQYF
TGTGCCAGCAGCCCCGGACCGAGTAGCGCAGATACGCAGTATTTT
>.|.|TRBJ1-2|TRBV11-1
CASSLTNQGRVGYTF
TGTGCCAGCAGCTTAACTAATCAGGGGCGCGTCGGCTACACCTTC
>.|.|TRBJ2-1|TRBV7-7
CASSPVGGLHNEQFF
TGTGCTAGCAGCCCCGTCGGGGGACTGCACAATGAGCAGTTCTTC
>.|TRBD2|TRBJ2-2|TRBV28
CASRAGAPGELFF
TGTGCCAGCAGAGCGGGAGCTCCCGGGGAGCTGTTTTTT
>.|.|TRBJ1-1|TRBV29-1
CSVELNAGGTEAFF
TGCAGCGTTGAACTTAACGCGGGCGGCACTGAAGCTTTCTTT
>.|TRBD2|TRBJ2-7|TRBV7-9
CASSSEGLAGYEQYF
TGTGCCAGCAGCTCCGAGGGACTAGCAGGCTACGAGCAGTACTTC
>.|.|TRBJ2-2|TRBV15
CATSRDLGVNTGELFF
TGTGCCACCAGCAGAGATCTCGGGGTTAACACCGGGGAGCTGTTTTTT
>.|.|TRBJ1-4|TRBV4-2
CASSQGGGGLNEKLFF
TGTGCCAGCAGCCAAGGGGGGGGCGGGCTTAATGAAAAACTGTTTTTT